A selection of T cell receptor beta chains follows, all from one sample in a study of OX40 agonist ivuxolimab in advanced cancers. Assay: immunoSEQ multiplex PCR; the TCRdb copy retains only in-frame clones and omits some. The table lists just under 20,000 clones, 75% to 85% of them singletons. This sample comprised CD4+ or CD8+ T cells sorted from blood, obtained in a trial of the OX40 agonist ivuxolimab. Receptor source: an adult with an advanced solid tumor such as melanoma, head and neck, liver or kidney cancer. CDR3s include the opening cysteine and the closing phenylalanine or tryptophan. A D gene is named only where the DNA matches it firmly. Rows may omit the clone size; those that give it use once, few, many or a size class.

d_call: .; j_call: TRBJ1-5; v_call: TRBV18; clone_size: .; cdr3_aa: CASSPLGGAGDQPQHF; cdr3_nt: TGTGCCAGCTCACCCCTCGGGGGGGCTGGAGATCAGCCCCAGCATTTT
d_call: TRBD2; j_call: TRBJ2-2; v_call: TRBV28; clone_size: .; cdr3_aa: CASSGRAGVTGELFF; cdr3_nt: TGTGCCAGCAGTGGGAGGGCTGGGGTCACCGGGGAGCTGTTTTTT
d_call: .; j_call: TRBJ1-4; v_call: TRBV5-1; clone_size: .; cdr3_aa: CASSLARPNEKLFF; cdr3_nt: TGCGCCAGCAGCTTGGCGAGGCCTAATGAAAAACTGTTTTTT
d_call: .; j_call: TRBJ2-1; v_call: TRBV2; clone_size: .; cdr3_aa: CASSEARRGVYNEQFF; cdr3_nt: TGTGCCAGCAGTGAGGCCCGGCGAGGGGTTTACAATGAGCAGTTCTTC
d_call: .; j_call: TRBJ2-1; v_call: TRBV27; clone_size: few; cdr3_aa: CASSPGHEQFF; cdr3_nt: TGTGCCAGCAGTCCCGGCCATGAGCAGTTCTTC
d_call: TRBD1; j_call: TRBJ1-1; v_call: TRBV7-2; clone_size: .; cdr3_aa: CASSSRQGPNTEAFF; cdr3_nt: TGTGCCAGCAGCAGCAGACAGGGTCCGAACACTGAAGCTTTCTTT
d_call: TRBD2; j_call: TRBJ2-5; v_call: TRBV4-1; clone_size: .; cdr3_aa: CASSPRVAGVETQYF; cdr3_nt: TGCGCCAGCAGCCCCCGGGTAGCGGGGGTAGAGACCCAGTACTTC
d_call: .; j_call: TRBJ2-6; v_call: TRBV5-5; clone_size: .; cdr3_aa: CASSGLVWGPGANVLTF; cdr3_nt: TGTGCCAGCAGCGGGTTGGTGTGGGGGCCTGGGGCCAACGTCCTGACTTTC
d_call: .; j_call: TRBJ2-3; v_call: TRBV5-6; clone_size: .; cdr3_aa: CASSPVYGSKADTQYF; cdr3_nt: TGTGCCAGCAGCCCAGTGTACGGGAGCAAGGCAGATACGCAGTATTTT
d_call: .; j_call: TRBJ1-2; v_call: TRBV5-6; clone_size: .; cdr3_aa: CASSLDFQGLGYTF; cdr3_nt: TGTGCCAGCAGCTTAGATTTTCAGGGGTTGGGCTACACCTTC
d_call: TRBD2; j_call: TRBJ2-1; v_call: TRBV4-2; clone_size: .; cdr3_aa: CASSHELAGGNNEQFF; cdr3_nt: TGTGCCAGCAGCCATGAACTAGCGGGAGGAAACAATGAGCAGTTCTTC
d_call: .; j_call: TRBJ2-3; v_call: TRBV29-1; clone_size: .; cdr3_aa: CSVGYGSGDTQYF; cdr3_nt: TGCAGCGTTGGATACGGGTCGGGAGATACGCAGTATTTT
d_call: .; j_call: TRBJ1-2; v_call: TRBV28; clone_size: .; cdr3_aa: CASSMDRGYTF; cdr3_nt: TGTGCCAGCAGTATGGACAGAGGCTACACCTTC
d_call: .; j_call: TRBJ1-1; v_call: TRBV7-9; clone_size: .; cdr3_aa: CASSFLLTMNTEAFF; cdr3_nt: TGTGCCAGCAGCTTCCTACTGACGATGAACACTGAAGCTTTTTTT
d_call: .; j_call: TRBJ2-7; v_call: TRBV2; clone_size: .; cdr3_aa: CASSPRTVSYEQYF; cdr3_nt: TGTGCCAGCAGTCCCCGGACAGTCTCCTACGAGCAGTACTTC
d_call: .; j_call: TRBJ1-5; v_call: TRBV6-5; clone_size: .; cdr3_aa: CASSYRGRDQPQHF; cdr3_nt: TGTGCCAGCAGTTACCGGGGTAGGGATCAGCCCCAGCATTTT
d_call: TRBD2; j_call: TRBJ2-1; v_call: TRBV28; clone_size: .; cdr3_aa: CASSPRTSGGNEQFF; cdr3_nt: TGTGCCAGCAGTCCGCGTACTAGCGGTGGGAATGAGCAGTTCTTC
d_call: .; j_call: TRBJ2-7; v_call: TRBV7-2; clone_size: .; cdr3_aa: CASSLQRREQYF; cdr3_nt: TGTGCCAGCAGCTTACAGAGGCGCGAGCAGTACTTC
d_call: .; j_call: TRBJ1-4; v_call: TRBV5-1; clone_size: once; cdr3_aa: CASRPSPGASNEKLFF; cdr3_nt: TGCGCCAGCAGACCTAGCCCAGGGGCCTCTAATGAAAAACTGTTTTTT
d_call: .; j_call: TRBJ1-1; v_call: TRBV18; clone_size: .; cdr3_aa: CASSPGVLSNTEAFF; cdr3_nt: TGTGCCAGCTCACCCGGGGTCCTTTCTAACACTGAAGCTTTCTTT
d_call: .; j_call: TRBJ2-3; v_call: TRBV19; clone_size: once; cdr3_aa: CASTDWRGGGTDTQYF; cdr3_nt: TGTGCCAGTACTGATTGGAGGGGGGGCGGCACAGATACGCAGTATTTT
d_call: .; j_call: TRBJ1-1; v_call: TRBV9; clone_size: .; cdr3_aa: CASSVKWDTEAFF; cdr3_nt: TGTGCCAGCAGCGTAAAGTGGGACACTGAAGCTTTCTTT
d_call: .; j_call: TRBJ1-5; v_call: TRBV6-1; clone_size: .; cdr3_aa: CASSEGLRYGSNQPQHF; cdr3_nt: TGTGCCAGCAGTGAAGGCCTCAGGTACGGTAGCAATCAGCCCCAGCATTTT
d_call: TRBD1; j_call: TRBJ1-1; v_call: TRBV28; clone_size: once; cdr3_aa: CASSPPGGGTEAFF; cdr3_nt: TGTGCCAGCAGTCCTCCAGGGGGAGGCACTGAAGCTTTCTTT
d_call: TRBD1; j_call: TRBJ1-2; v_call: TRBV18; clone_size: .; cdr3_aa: CASSIGGAGTGYGYTF; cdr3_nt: TGTGCCAGCTCAATAGGGGGCGCCGGGACAGGGTATGGCTACACCTTC
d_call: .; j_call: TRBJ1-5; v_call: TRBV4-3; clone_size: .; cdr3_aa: CASSRGRNSNQPQHF; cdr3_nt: TGCGCCAGCAGCCGAGGCCGCAATAGCAATCAGCCCCAGCATTTT
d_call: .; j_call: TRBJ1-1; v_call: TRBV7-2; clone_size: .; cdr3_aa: CASSLDGGVGTEAFF; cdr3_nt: TGTGCCAGCAGCTTAGATGGGGGAGTAGGTACTGAAGCTTTCTTT
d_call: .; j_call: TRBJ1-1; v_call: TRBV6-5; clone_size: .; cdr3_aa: CASSYSMNTEAFF; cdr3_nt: TGTGCCAGCAGTTACAGTATGAACACTGAAGCTTTCTTT
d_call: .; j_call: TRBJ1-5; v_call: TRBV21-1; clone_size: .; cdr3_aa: CASSKAWGPNQTQHF; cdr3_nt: TGTGCCAGCAGCAAAGCATGGGGGCCTAATCAGACCCAGCATTTT
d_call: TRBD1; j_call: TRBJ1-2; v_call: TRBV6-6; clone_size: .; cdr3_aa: CASGRDSHGYTF; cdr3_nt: TGTGCCAGCGGGAGGGACAGCCATGGCTACACCTTC
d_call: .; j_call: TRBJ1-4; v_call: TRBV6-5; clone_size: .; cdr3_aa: CASSPRRSLNEKLFF; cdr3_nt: TGTGCCAGCAGTCCCCGTCGAAGCCTTAATGAAAAACTGTTTTTT
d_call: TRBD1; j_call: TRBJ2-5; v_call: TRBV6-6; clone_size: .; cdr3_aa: CASSYSPGQGRETQYF; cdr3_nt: TGTGCCAGCAGTTACTCGCCGGGACAGGGGAGGGAGACCCAGTACTTC
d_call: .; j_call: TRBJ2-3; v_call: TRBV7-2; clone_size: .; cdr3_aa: CASSLGGGSLDTQYF; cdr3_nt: TGTGCCAGCAGCTTAGGAGGAGGGAGCTTAGATACGCAGTATTTT
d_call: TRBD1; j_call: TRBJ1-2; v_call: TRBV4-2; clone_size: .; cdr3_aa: CASSQDFRGLGYTF; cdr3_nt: TGTGCCAGCAGCCAAGATTTTAGGGGGCTTGGCTACACCTTC
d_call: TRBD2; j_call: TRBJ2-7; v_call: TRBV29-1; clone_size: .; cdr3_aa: CSVGGGFTGGGAAAYEQYF; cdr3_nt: TGCAGCGTTGGAGGAGGTTTTACGGGCGGGGGGGCGGCGGCCTACGAGCAGTACTTC
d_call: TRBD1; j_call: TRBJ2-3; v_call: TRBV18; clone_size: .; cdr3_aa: CASSRLLGQGKGTDTQYF; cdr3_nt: TGTGCCAGCTCACGATTATTGGGACAGGGGAAGGGCACAGATACGCAGTATTTT
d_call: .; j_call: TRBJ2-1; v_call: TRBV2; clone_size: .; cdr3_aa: CASSAQGMNEQFF; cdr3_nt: TGTGCCAGCAGCGCACAGGGAATGAATGAGCAGTTCTTC
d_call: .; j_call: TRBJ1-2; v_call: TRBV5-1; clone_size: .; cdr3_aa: CASSLADLTYGYTF; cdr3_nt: TGCGCCAGCAGCTTGGCGGACCTTACCTATGGCTACACCTTC
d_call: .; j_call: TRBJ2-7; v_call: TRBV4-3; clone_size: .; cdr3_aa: CASSQEPGLPEKYEQYF; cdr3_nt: TGCGCCAGCAGCCAAGAACCGGGACTCCCGGAAAAGTACGAGCAGTACTTC
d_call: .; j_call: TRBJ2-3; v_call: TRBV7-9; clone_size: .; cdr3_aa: CASTRQEKVDTQYF; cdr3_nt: TGTGCCAGCACCCGACAGGAAAAGGTAGATACGCAGTATTTT
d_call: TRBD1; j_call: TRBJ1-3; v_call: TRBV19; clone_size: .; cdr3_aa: CASSSTGTGSGNTIYF; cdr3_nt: TGTGCCAGTAGCTCAACCGGGACAGGGAGTGGAAACACCATATATTTT
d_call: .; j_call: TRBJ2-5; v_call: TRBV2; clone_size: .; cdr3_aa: CASSGGPSETQYF; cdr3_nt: TGTGCCAGCAGTGGGGGGCCCTCGGAGACCCAGTACTTC
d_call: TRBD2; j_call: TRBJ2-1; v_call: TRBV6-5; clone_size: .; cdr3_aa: CASSHEGLGTNEQFF; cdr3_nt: TGTGCCAGCAGCCACGAAGGACTAGGTACCAATGAGCAGTTCTTC
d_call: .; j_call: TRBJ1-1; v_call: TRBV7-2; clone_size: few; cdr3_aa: CASSLVPSGVTEAFF; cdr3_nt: TGTGCCAGCAGCTTAGTACCCTCAGGGGTCACTGAAGCTTTCTTT
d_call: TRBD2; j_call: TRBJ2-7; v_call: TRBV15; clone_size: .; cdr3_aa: CATSRGGRAGEVYEQYF; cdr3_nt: TGTGCCACCAGCAGAGGAGGAAGAGCGGGAGAAGTCTACGAGCAGTACTTC
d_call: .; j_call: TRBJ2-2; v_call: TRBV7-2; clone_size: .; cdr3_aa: CASSPRQTTGELFF; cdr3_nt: TGTGCCAGCAGCCCCCGACAGACTACCGGGGAGCTGTTTTTT
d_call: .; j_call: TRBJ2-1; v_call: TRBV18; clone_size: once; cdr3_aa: CASSPSLLSGFSYNEQFF; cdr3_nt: TGTGCCAGCTCACCTTCCCTCCTCAGCGGGTTCTCCTACAATGAGCAGTTCTTC
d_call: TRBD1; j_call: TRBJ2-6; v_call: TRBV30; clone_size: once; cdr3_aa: CAWRRDRAFSGANVLTF; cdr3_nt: TGTGCCTGGAGACGGGACAGGGCTTTCTCTGGGGCCAACGTCCTGACTTTC
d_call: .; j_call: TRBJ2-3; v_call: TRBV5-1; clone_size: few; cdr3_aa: CASSSGTVTDTQYF; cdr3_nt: TGCGCCAGCAGCTCCGGGACGGTCACAGATACGCAGTATTTT
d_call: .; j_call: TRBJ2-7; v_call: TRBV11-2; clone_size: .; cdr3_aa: CASSLTRQDGPGSYEQYF; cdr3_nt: TGTGCCAGCAGCTTAACCCGACAGGACGGGCCCGGCTCCTACGAGCAGTACTTC
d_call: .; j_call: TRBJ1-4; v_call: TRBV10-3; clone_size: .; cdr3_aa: CAIKAVTNEKLFF; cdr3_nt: TGTGCCATCAAGGCAGTCACTAATGAAAAACTGTTTTTT
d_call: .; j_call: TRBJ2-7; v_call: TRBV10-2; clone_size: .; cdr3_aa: CATGRQDSYEQYF; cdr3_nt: TGCGCCACCGGAAGACAGGACTCCTACGAGCAGTACTTC
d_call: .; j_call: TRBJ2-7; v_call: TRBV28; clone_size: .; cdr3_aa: CASSFNSGYEQYF; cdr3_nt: TGTGCCAGCAGTTTCAATTCAGGCTACGAGCAGTACTTC
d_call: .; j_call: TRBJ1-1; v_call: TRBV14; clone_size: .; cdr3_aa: CASSQEFWGTGGFRNTEAFF; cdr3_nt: TGTGCCAGCAGCCAAGAGTTTTGGGGAACCGGGGGATTTAGGAACACTGAAGCTTTCTTT
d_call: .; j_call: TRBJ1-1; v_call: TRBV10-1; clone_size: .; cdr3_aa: CASSESGGNTEAFF; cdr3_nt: TGCGCCAGCAGTGAATCGGGGGGAAACACTGAAGCTTTCTTT
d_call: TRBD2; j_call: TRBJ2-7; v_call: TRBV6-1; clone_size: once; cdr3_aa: CASRTPGLAVEQYF; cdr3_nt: TGTGCCAGCAGGACCCCGGGACTAGCTGTGGAGCAGTACTTC
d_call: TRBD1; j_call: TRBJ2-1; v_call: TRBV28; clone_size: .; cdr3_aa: CASIPGPGQALYSSYNEQFF; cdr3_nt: TGTGCCAGCATCCCCGGACCGGGACAGGCCCTCTATAGCTCCTACAATGAGCAGTTCTTC
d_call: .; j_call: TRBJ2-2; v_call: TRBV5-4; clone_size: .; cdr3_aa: CASSRGSGELFF; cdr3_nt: TGTGCCAGCAGCCGGGGGTCCGGGGAGCTGTTTTTT
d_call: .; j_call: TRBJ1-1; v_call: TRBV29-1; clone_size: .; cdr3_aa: CSVEGGHGVTEAFF; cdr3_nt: TGCAGCGTTGAAGGGGGGCACGGGGTCACTGAAGCTTTCTTT
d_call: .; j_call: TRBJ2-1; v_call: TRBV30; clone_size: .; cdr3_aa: CAWSRGTGNEQFF; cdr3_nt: TGTGCCTGGAGCAGGGGAACTGGAAATGAGCAGTTCTTC